These 27 T cell receptor beta chains were sequenced from one sample in a study of T cell responses to AZD1222 COVID-19 vaccine. TCRdb keeps only in-frame clones here, not all; method: immunoSEQ multiplex PCR. The sample records more than 95,000 clones, 88% being singletons. The starting material was peripheral blood, obtained on day 0 of AZD1222 vaccination. Receptors originate from an adult in good health.

The V call is TRBV20-1, the J call TRBJ1-4; D unclear. Germline CDR1 DFQATT, CDR2 SNEGSKA (reference sequence). The CDR3 is made up of 14 amino acids. The V end lost 3 bases, the J end lost 8 bases, and 16 bases lay between the germline ends. CDR3 amino acids: CSASDPRGGEKLFF. The CDR3, as DNA: TGCAGTGCTAGTGATCCCCGGGGAGGGGAAAAACTGTTTTTT.

This chain connects TRBV9 to TRBJ1-1; 7 bases are a match to TRBD1. In germline, CDR1 is SGDLS, CDR2 YYNGEE. This CDR3 spans 16 amino acids. J gave up 1 base and V 4 bases, and 10 bases lay outside the gene matches. Here the CDR3 reads CASSSGTAKPNTEAFF. In DNA form, the CDR3 reads TGTGCCAGCAGCTCCGGGACAGCAAAACCGAACACTGAAGCTTTCTTT. Together with reference TRBV9 and TRBJ1-1, the CDR3 gives the full variable domain: DSGVTQTPKHLITATGQRVTLRCSPRSGDLSVYWYQQSLDQGLQFLIQYYNGEERAKGNILERFSAQQFPDLHSELNLSSLELGDSALYFCASSSGTAKPNTEAFFGQGTRLTVV.

The rearrangement joins TRBV5-4 to TRBJ1-2; D may be TRBD1 (6 bases). This CDR3 contains 14 residues. The V gene lost 2 bases and the J gene lost 7 bases, with 15 bases spanning the gap. Germline lookup yields CDR1 SGHNT and CDR2 YYREEE (reference sequence). The CDR3 loop is CASSFREGGSGYTF. The DNA of the CDR3 is TGTGCCAGCAGCTTCAGAGAAGGGGGGAGTGGCTACACCTTC.

V usage is TRBV19 and J usage is TRBJ2-7, with 9 bases lining up with TRBD1. The CDR3 spans 15 residues. Germline CDR1 LNHDA, CDR2 SQIVND (reference sequence). V shed 5 bases, J shed 1 base, and the junction held 6 bases outside the gene matches. The CDR3 nucleotides read TGTGCCAGTAGTTCGCCGGGACAGGGTTCCTACGAGCAGTACTTC. This translates into CASSSPGQGSYEQYF.

This chain connects TRBV3-1 (or the pseudogene TRBV3-2) to TRBJ2-1; unclear D gene. Germline-derived CDR1 and CDR2 are LGHDT and YNNKEL (reference sequence). This CDR3 contains 15 residues. The ends were cut back, 1 base at V and 2 bases at J, with 9 bases in the middle. The CDR3 reads CASSQGTGTYNEQFF. The DNA of the CDR3 is TGTGCCAGCAGCCAAGGGACCGGAACCTACAATGAGCAGTTCTTC.

This chain uses TRBV13 with TRBJ1-1; TRBD1 agrees at 7 bases. Germline lookup yields CDR1 PRHDT and CDR2 FYEKMQ (reference sequence). V dropped 2 bases and J dropped 10; count of bases not matched to a gene: 10. CDR3 length equals 14 residues. CDR3 coding DNA: TGTGCCAGCAGCTTAACAGGGGCTAAACTAGGAGCTTTCTTT. As protein: CASSLTGAKLGAFF.

J is TRBJ2-7 and V is TRBV6-5, with D maybe TRBD1 (6 bases). Trimming took off 5 bases at V and 5 bases at J, with 16 bases between the two ends. CDR3 length: 14 residues. Germline lookup yields CDR1 MNHEY and CDR2 SVGAGI. CDR3 DNA sequence: TGTGCCAGCAGTAAATTGGACAGTAAGAACGAGCAGTACTTC. It specifies CASSKLDSKNEQYF.

The chain uses TRBV9 and TRBJ1-1; no clear D gene. The CDR3 is made up of 13 amino acids. CDR1 and CDR2 from the germline V gene are SGDLS and YYNGEE. Trimming took off 4 bases at V and 1 base at J, with 8 bases between the two ends. The CDR3 here is CASSKAGNTEAFF. CDR3 bases: TGTGCCAGCAGCAAAGCGGGGAACACTGAAGCTTTCTTT. Together with reference TRBV9 and TRBJ1-1, the CDR3 gives the full variable domain: DSGVTQTPKHLITATGQRVTLRCSPRSGDLSVYWYQQSLDQGLQFLIQYYNGEERAKGNILERFSAQQFPDLHSELNLSSLELGDSALYFCASSKAGNTEAFFGQGTRLTVV.

The rearrangement joins TRBV19 to TRBJ1-2; no clear D gene. The CDR3 covers 14 residues. Per the germline V gene, CDR1 is LNHDA and CDR2 is SQIVND (reference sequence). V gave up 6 bases and J gave up 3 bases, with 14 bases separating them. The CDR3 is CASRDYGWDYGYTF. In DNA form, the CDR3 reads TGTGCCAGTAGAGACTACGGGTGGGACTATGGCTACACCTTC.

This chain joins TRBV12-3 or TRBV12-4 and TRBJ2-1; D call uncertain. Trimming removed 2 bases at V and 12 bases at J, with 8 bases between. This CDR3 is 11 amino acids long. The CDR3 reads CASSLRDRQFF. The CDR3 region has the DNA TGTGCCAGCAGTTTAAGGGATAGGCAGTTCTTC.

The CDR3 sequence is CASSDSENSPLHF. CDR3 bases: TGTGCCAGCAGTGACTCCGAGAATTCACCCCTCCACTTT. The chain joins TRBV6-4 to TRBJ1-6; D unclear. Germline V gene lookup returns CDR1 MRHNA and CDR2 SNTAGT. The CDR3 length is 13 residues. The germline V and J ends were trimmed by 0 bases and 7 bases, with 4 bases remaining between them.

This chain joins TRBV18 and TRBJ2-1, with 8 bases lining up with TRBD1. Germline V gene lookup returns CDR1 KGHSH and CDR2 LQKENI. This CDR3 has 14 residues. Trimming at V came to 2 bases and at J to 7 bases, leaving 4 bases not matched to a gene. The CDR3 coding sequence is TGTGCCAGCTCACCAAACAGGGGGGAGAATGAGCAGTTCTTC. Residues: CASSPNRGENEQFF.

This sequence joins TRBV3-1 (or the pseudogene TRBV3-2) and TRBJ2-3; a possible D gene is TRBD2 (6 bases). Trimming took off 3 bases at V and 0 bases at J, with 10 bases between the two ends. The CDR3 extends over 15 amino acids. Germline V lookup: CDR1 LGHDT, CDR2 YNNKEL (reference sequence). CDR3 nucleotides: TGTGCCAGCAGCCATGGCGGGGTAAGCACAGATACGCAGTATTTT. Residues: CASSHGGVSTDTQYF.

As to this clone: The junction differs from germline at one of its ends, possibly a read error. The chain uses TRBV28 and TRBJ2-7; no clear D gene. From germline, CDR1 is MDHEN and CDR2 SYDVKM. There are 12 residues in the CDR3. The DNA for the CDR3 is TGTGCCAGCAGTTTAATCGTCGGCAGCTTTAACTTC. It translates to CASSLIVGSFNF.

To note about this clone: Without the conserved terminal phenylalanine or tryptophan, this CDR3 likely stems from a read error. No DNA is shown, since the ends of the CDR3 on it are uncertain; the CDR3 is the one TCRdb lists. The chain has TRBV6-5 and TRBJ2-7; the D segment call TRBD2 is taken from the table without a DNA check. The germline CDR1 and CDR2 sequences are MNHEY and SVGAGI. The CDR3 numbers 11 amino acids, ends counted. The CDR3 protein is CASSRDFHRVL.

This sequence joins TRBV6-5 and TRBJ2-5, with a tentative D call TRBD2 (6 bases). The CDR3 covers 13 residues. CDR1 and CDR2 from the germline V gene are MNHEY and SVGAGI. Between the trimmed V and J ends, which lost 8 bases and 5 bases, there was a span of 15 bases. The CDR3 DNA follows: TGTGCCAGCGGACGCTTTAGCGGCGAGACCCAGTACTTC. Amino acids: CASGRFSGETQYF.

The V gene is TRBV2, the J gene TRBJ1-1; TRBD1 is a possible D gene (5 bases). There are 15 residues in the CDR3. The germline CDR1 and CDR2 sequences are SNHLY and FYNNEI. Trimming left V 4 bases short and J 1 base short, with 13 bases between. In DNA, the CDR3 is TGTGCCAGCAGTGTCAGTCTGGGGGAGAACACTGAAGCTTTCTTT. The encoded protein is CASSVSLGENTEAFF.

The gene calls are TRBV24-1 and TRBJ1-2, with D possibly TRBD1 on 6 matching bases. V was clipped by 3 bases and J by 7 bases, with 14 bases between them. CDR1 KGHDR and CDR2 SFDVKD come from the germline V gene. There are 14 residues in the CDR3. The CDR3: CATSDSGGAGGYTF. The DNA of the CDR3 is TGTGCCACCAGTGATAGCGGGGGCGCCGGTGGCTACACCTTC.

The chain combines TRBV5-1 with TRBJ1-4; perhaps TRBD1 as D (5 bases). V shed 0 bases and J shed 2 bases, with 5 bases lying between them. Germline V lookup: CDR1 SGHRS, CDR2 YFSETQ. This CDR3 spans 14 amino acids. CDR3 protein: CASSLGGTNEKLFF. The DNA of the CDR3 is TGCGCCAGCAGCTTGGGGGGGACTAATGAAAAACTGTTTTTT.

The table lists this clone with a few counts. V gene TRBV19 combines with J gene TRBJ1-6, with a tentative D call TRBD1 (5 bases). The ends were cut back, 7 bases at V and 5 bases at J, with 12 bases in the middle. Germline V lookup: CDR1 LNHDA, CDR2 SQIVND (reference sequence). CDR3 size: 14 residues. CDR3 DNA: TGTGCCAGTACTACGACAGCGAATAATTCACCCCTCCACTTT. Translated, it gives CASTTTANNSPLHF.

The chain recombines TRBV7-9 with TRBJ2-3; TRBD2 agrees at 8 bases. V trimming: 2 bases; J trimming: 3 bases; junction bases outside the gene matches: 13. The CDR3 covers 18 residues. In germline, CDR1 is SEHNR, CDR2 FQNEAQ (reference sequence). The CDR3 here is CASSLLTGGPRGTDTQYF. CDR3 coding DNA: TGTGCCAGCAGCTTATTGACGGGGGGGCCTCGGGGTACAGATACGCAGTATTTT.

The chain employs TRBV5-1 and TRBJ1-1; 9 bases are a match to TRBD1. V was clipped by 0 bases and J by 0 bases; unmatched bases: 3. The length of the CDR3 is 16 residues. Germline assignment: CDR1 SGHRS and CDR2 YFSETQ. CDR3 bases: TGCGCCAGCAGCTTGGACAGGGGGCTTATGAACACTGAAGCTTTCTTT. Translation: CASSLDRGLMNTEAFF. Drawing the rest from reference TRBV5-1 and TRBJ1-1, the complete variable domain is KAGVTQTPRYLIKTRGQQVTLSCSPISGHRSVSWYQQTPGQGLQFLFEYFSETQRNKGNFPGRFSGRQFSNSRSEMNVSTLELGDSALYLCASSLDRGLMNTEAFFGQGTRLTVV.

V and J are TRBV14 and TRBJ2-1, with 14 bases matching TRBD2. V shed 4 bases, J shed 8 bases, and the junction held 7 bases outside the gene matches. The CDR3 sequence is 16 residues long. Germline V CDR1 and CDR2: SGHDN, FVKESK. The CDR3 DNA reads as TGTGCCAGCAGCCCTGGGACTAGCGGGAGAATCTATGAGCAGTTCTTC. It encodes CASSPGTSGRIYEQFF.

This chain joins TRBV18 and TRBJ2-4; a weak D match, TRBD2 (7 bases). V shed 5 bases and J shed 8 bases, with 22 bases lying between them. The CDR3 runs 16 residues. Germline loops: CDR1 KGHSH, CDR2 LQKENI. CDR3 region: CASSSTIPRGGDIQYF. The CDR3 DNA follows: TGTGCCAGCTCATCAACAATACCAAGAGGGGGGGACATTCAGTACTTC.

Of note for this clone: At one boundary the junction diverges from the germline segment, which might be a read error. V and J are TRBV6-2 or TRBV6-3 and TRBJ2-6; 7 nucleotides match TRBD1. From germline, CDR1 is MNHEY and CDR2 SVGEGT. This CDR3 is built from 20 residues. CDR3 bases: TGTGCCAGCAATTACTTACCGGGACAGCCCCTCTCCTCTGGGGCCAACGTCCTGACTTTC. It codes for CASNYLPGQPLSSGANVLTF.

This clone came up once. The V gene is TRBV2, the J gene TRBJ1-1; tentatively, D is TRBD1 (5 bases). The germline V gene encodes CDR1 SNHLY and CDR2 FYNNEI. This CDR3 has 13 amino acids. Trimming pared 2 bases from V and 5 bases from J, leaving 9 bases between. CDR3 loop: CASSENWGTEAFF. CDR3 sequence (DNA): TGTGCCAGCAGTGAAAATTGGGGGACTGAAGCTTTCTTT.

The V gene is TRBV19, the J gene TRBJ2-1; D not resolved. This CDR3 is 12 amino acids long. Germline-derived CDR1 and CDR2 are LNHDA and SQIVND (reference sequence). Trimming shortened V by 4 bases and J by 3 bases, and 4 bases separated the two germline ends. CDR3 nucleotide sequence: TGTGCCAGTAGTAACGGCTACAATGAGCAGTTCTTC. This translates into CASSNGYNEQFF. The whole variable domain, filled in from reference TRBV19 and TRBJ2-1, reads DGGITQSPKYLFRKEGQNVTLSCEQNLNHDAMYWYRQDPGQGLRLIYYSQIVNDFQKGDIAEGYSVSREKKESFPLTVTSAQKNPTAFYLCASSNGYNEQFFGPGTRLTVL.